These 3 T cell receptor beta chains originate from one sample sequenced in a study of T cell repertoires in cytomegalovirus infection. MiXCR, run by TCRdb on the reads, gives a single entry per CDR3 protein. The sample contains some 700,000 distinct CDR3 sequences, roughly a third of which appear only once. Sample: PBMCs. These TCRs come from a human donor in good health (CMV status not recorded). Some clones in this sample may be carry-over from other donors' samples.

This clonotype was recorded at least ten times. V usage is TRBV7-9 and J usage is TRBJ2-7, with a weak D call TRBD2 (6 bases). The CDR3 loop spans 15 amino acids. Germline V gene lookup returns CDR1 SEHNR and CDR2 FQNEAQ (reference sequence). V lost 3 bases to trimming and J lost 5 bases, with 17 bases between them. CDR3 residues: CASSFRTNPGDEQYF. The CDR3 DNA sequence: TGTGCCAGCAGCTTTCGGACGAACCCGGGGGACGAGCAGTACTTC.

The gene calls are TRBV28 and TRBJ2-2; TRBD1 agrees at 7 bases. The germline V gene has CDR1 MDHEN and CDR2 SYDVKM. J lost 3 bases, V lost 6 bases, and 7 bases had no gene match. The CDR3 consists of 15 residues. The CDR3 region is CASSPGQLDTGELFF. CDR3 bases: TGTGCCAGCAGCCCGGGACAGCTTGACACCGGGGAGCTGTTTTTT.

The V gene is TRBV24-1, the J gene TRBJ1-2; D may be TRBD1 (5 bases). Germline V gene data show CDR1 as KGHDR and CDR2 as SFDVKD. V was trimmed by 4 bases and J by 8 bases, leaving 19 bases between them. The length of the CDR3 is 15 residues. CDR3 DNA sequence: TGTGCCACCAGTGACGCCGGTAGGGGTGAAGGAGGCTACACCTTC. This sequence encodes CATSDAGRGEGGYTF.